This T cell receptor beta chain was identified in a study of human T cells and chemical hapten exposure. Study as a whole: Per-sample TCR yields varied mainly from small pooled library volume differences.

Trimming stripped 1 base from V and 7 bases from J, with 14 bases between. CDR3 size: 16 residues. This clonotype was counted a few times. Each CDR3 protein is one row after TCRdb ran MiXCR on the RACE reads. The table includes roughly 54,000 distinct CDR3 sequences, just under 10% detected once. Sample time point: patch test 2, 6 weeks after DPC sensitization. Treatment indicated: therapeutic diphenylcyclopropenone sensitization with weekly scalp DPC. Each donor was an alopecia patient between 18 and 70 years of age who qualified for DPC. Specimen: whole blood, collected in connection with sensitization to the hapten diphenylcyclopropenone (DPC). This receptor was identified in a woman between 45 and 60 years old with alopecia areata. Some clones in this sample may be carry-over from other donors' samples. The chain uses TRBV12-3 or TRBV12-4 and TRBJ1-6, with D possibly matching TRBD1 (6 bases). The CDR3 DNA is TGTGCCAGCAGTTTAGAGGGGGGAGGAAGCAATTCACCCCTCCACTTT. Its protein is CASSLEGGGSNSPLHF.